These 17 T cell receptor beta chains came from one sample sequenced in a study of cytomegalovirus exposure and HLA in healthy donors. Primers for the PCR totalled 60 Vbeta and 13 Jbeta. Data came from immunoSEQ multiplex PCR; TCRdb stores just in-frame clones and leaves some out. This sample has more than 75,000 clones; over 65% occur once, and the top ten carry over 8%. The specimen was PBMCs. These receptors came from a man aged 35-49 years in good health and CMV-seropositive.

The chain employs TRBV9 and TRBJ2-2; 8 bases match TRBD1. V dropped 5 bases and J dropped 1; count of bases not matched to a gene: 1. Germline CDR1 SGDLS, CDR2 YYNGEE. CDR3 length: 14 amino acids. The CDR3 reads CASRGQVNTGELFF. The DNA for the CDR3 is TGTGCCAGCAGGGGACAGGTGAACACCGGGGAGCTGTTTTTT.

The V and J genes are TRBV2 and TRBJ2-7; 8 bases agree with TRBD1. CDR3 size: 15 residues. The V gene end was trimmed by 6 bases and the J gene end by 9 bases; junction bases not matched to a gene: 16. Germline CDR1 is SNHLY and CDR2 is FYNNEI. DNA of the CDR3: TGTGCCAGCAGCTTATTCGGACAGGGAGAAGGTGGGCAGTACTTC. Residues: CASSLFGQGEGGQYF. Full variable domain (remainder filled in from reference TRBV2 and TRBJ2-7): EPEVTQTPSHQVTQMGQEVILRCVPISNHLYFYWYRQILGQKVEFLVSFYNNEISEKSEIFDDQFSVERPDGSNFTLKIRSTKLEDSAMYFCASSLFGQGEGGQYFGPGTRLTVT.

The chain combines TRBV5-1 with TRBJ2-1; D gene unclear. V dropped 0 bases and J dropped 4 bases, with 8 bases sitting between them. This CDR3 contains 14 residues. Germline V lookup: CDR1 SGHRS, CDR2 YFSETQ. The CDR3, as DNA: TGCGCCAGCAGCTTGGTTGCAGGATACAATGAGCAGTTCTTC. The encoded protein is CASSLVAGYNEQFF.

The chain has TRBV14 and TRBJ2-7; the D gene is possibly TRBD2 (5 bases). The V end was cut by 3 bases, the J end by 6 bases, with 9 bases between. Germline V CDR1 and CDR2: SGHDN, FVKESK. The CDR3 loop spans 12 amino acids. CDR3 sequence reads: CASSHSSTEQYF. The CDR3 DNA reads as TGTGCCAGCAGCCACTCTAGCACCGAGCAGTACTTC.

A single count supports this clone. V is TRBV7-2 and J is TRBJ2-3; 9 bases agree with TRBD2. The CDR3 has 15 residues. V was pared by 3 bases and J by 3 bases, with 4 bases of the junction left unmatched. CDR1 SGHTA and CDR2 FQGNSA come from the germline V gene. The CDR3 reads CASSFSGRSTDTQYF. Written as DNA, the CDR3 is TGTGCCAGCAGCTTCAGCGGGAGGTCAACAGATACGCAGTATTTT.

This clone has a count of ten or more. The chain is built from TRBV5-1 and TRBJ2-3; the match to TRBD2 covers 9 bases. The ends lost 2 bases at V and 0 bases at J; junction bases unmatched: 1. CDR1 and CDR2 (germline): SGHRS, YFSETQ. There are 15 residues in the CDR3. CDR3 protein: CASSFGLASTDTQYF. CDR3 DNA: TGCGCCAGCAGCTTCGGACTAGCGAGCACAGATACGCAGTATTTT.

This rearrangement joins TRBV7-3 to TRBJ1-1; 7 nucleotides line up with TRBD1. The trim removed 0 bases at V and 6 bases at J, leaving 19 bases unmatched. Germline V gives CDR1 SGHTA, CDR2 FQGTGA. This CDR3 is 19 amino acids long. CDR3 DNA: TGTGCCAGCAGCTTAACTGGAAGAGGGGGCCCCTTCGAAGGGGCTGAAGCTTTCTTT. It codes for CASSLTGRGGPFEGAEAFF.

The chain couples TRBV28 to TRBJ1-1; D gene uncertain. Germline lookup yields CDR1 MDHEN and CDR2 SYDVKM. The CDR3 covers 15 residues. The V and J ends lost 3 bases and 3 bases respectively, with 14 bases between them. The CDR3 reads CASSFEGASDTEAFF. The CDR3 DNA follows: TGTGCCAGCAGTTTTGAGGGTGCTTCCGACACTGAAGCTTTCTTT.

This clone was seen a few times. The chain combines TRBV5-4 with TRBJ1-5; TRBD1 aligns across 8 bases. This CDR3 comprises 14 residues. The germline CDR1 and CDR2 sequences are SGHNT and YYREEE (reference sequence). With 4 bases clipped from V and 11 bases from J, the junction kept 11 bases outside the gene matches. The CDR3 protein is CASSTDRVDGTQHF. The CDR3 DNA sequence: TGTGCCAGCAGCACGGACAGGGTAGACGGTACCCAGCATTTT. The full variable domain, in which reference TRBV5-4 and TRBJ1-5 provide the parts outside the CDR3, is ETGVTQSPTHLIKTRGQQVTLRCSSQSGHNTVSWYQQALGQGPQFIFQYYREEENGRGNFPPRFSGLQFPNYSSELNVNALELDDSALYLCASSTDRVDGTQHFGDGTRLSIL.

The gene calls are TRBV30 and TRBJ2-1; D perhaps matches TRBD1 (5 bases). Per germline, CDR1 GTSNPN and CDR2 SVGIG (reference sequence). Trimming took off 4 bases at V and 1 base at J, with 5 bases between the two ends. CDR3 length equals 12 residues. The DNA of the CDR3 is TGTGCCTGGAAGGGGTCCTACAATGAGCAGTTCTTC. This gives the protein CAWKGSYNEQFF.

V and J are TRBV10-3 and TRBJ2-1, with 9 bases fitting TRBD1. The CDR3 covers 12 residues. V shed 4 bases, J shed 15 bases, and the junction held 7 bases outside the gene matches. Germline V gene sequence: CDR1 ENHRY, CDR2 SYGVKD. CDR3: CAISAPGQGLFF. In DNA, the CDR3 is TGTGCCATCAGTGCACCGGGACAGGGTTTGTTCTTC.

The rearrangement uses TRBV7-2 and TRBJ2-2; tentative D call: TRBD2 (6 bases). Germline-derived CDR1 and CDR2 are SGHTA and FQGNSA. V shed 5 bases and J shed 4 bases, with 11 bases lying between them. The CDR3 spans 14 residues. This CDR3 is CASSPLAATGELFF. The CDR3, as DNA: TGTGCCAGCAGCCCCTTAGCGGCCACCGGGGAGCTGTTTTTT.

The chain recombines TRBV5-1 with TRBJ1-1, with a tentative D call TRBD1 (6 bases). This CDR3 spans 15 amino acids. The germline V gene has CDR1 SGHRS and CDR2 YFSETQ. Trimming cost V 1 base and J 2 bases, with 12 bases left between them. CDR3 nucleotides: TGCGCCAGCAGCTTGACAGGGACCACTAACACTGAAGCTTTCTTT. Its translation: CASSLTGTTNTEAFF.

The chain combines TRBV9 with TRBJ1-4, with D possibly matching TRBD1 (5 bases). The germline V and J ends were trimmed by 2 bases and 5 bases, with 13 bases remaining between them. The CDR3 runs 15 residues. Germline lookup yields CDR1 SGDLS and CDR2 YYNGEE. The CDR3 reads CASSVGGGGNEKLFF. The CDR3 DNA sequence: TGTGCCAGCAGCGTGGGGGGGGGAGGGAATGAAAAACTGTTTTTT.

The V and J genes are TRBV9 and TRBJ2-1; the match to TRBD2 covers 11 bases. J lost 7 bases, V lost 2 bases, and 14 bases had no gene match. Germline lookup yields CDR1 SGDLS and CDR2 YYNGEE. The CDR3 has 18 residues. The CDR3 coding sequence is TGTGCCAGCAGCGTCAGGGGATATAGCGGGGGGGCGGAGAATGAGCAGTTCTTC. It encodes CASSVRGYSGGAENEQFF.

The chain employs TRBV27 and TRBJ2-1, with unresolved D. The ends were cut back, 5 bases at V and 4 bases at J, with 3 bases in the middle. Germline-derived CDR1 and CDR2 are MNHEY and SMNVEV (reference sequence). The CDR3 runs 11 residues. Here the CDR3 DNA reads TGTGCCAGCAGTCAATACAATGAGCAGTTCTTC. Its protein is CASSQYNEQFF.

This clone was observed once. The chain couples TRBV5-1 to TRBJ2-3, with D hard to call. The germline gives CDR1 SGHRS, CDR2 YFSETQ. V dropped 0 bases and J dropped 4 bases, with 9 bases sitting between them. The CDR3 has 14 amino acids. CDR3: CASSLGSEADTQYF. CDR3 DNA sequence: TGCGCCAGCAGCTTGGGCTCTGAGGCAGATACGCAGTATTTT.